This TCR beta chain was sequenced for a study of shared clonotypes between healthy human individuals. Only one count was recorded for this clone. Profiling relied on immunoSEQ multiplex PCR, and the TCRdb table lists in-frame clones only, not all of them. This table holds 600,000 to 750,000 clones, about two thirds found once. This receptor was obtained from a woman aged 25 to 45 in good health. The sample was memory CD4+ T cells sorted from blood. This sample's subset: CD45RA-negative fraction.

CDR3 sequence reads: CASSGGGSGANVLTF. In DNA, the CDR3 is TGTGCCAGCAGTGGGGGAGGGAGTGGGGCCAACGTCCTGACTTTC. The chain carries TRBV2 and TRBJ2-6; 7 bases line up with TRBD2. Looked up from germline, CDR1 is SNHLY and CDR2 is FYNNEI. CDR3 length: 15 residues. V shed 4 bases and J 3 bases; nucleotides not matched to a gene: 3.